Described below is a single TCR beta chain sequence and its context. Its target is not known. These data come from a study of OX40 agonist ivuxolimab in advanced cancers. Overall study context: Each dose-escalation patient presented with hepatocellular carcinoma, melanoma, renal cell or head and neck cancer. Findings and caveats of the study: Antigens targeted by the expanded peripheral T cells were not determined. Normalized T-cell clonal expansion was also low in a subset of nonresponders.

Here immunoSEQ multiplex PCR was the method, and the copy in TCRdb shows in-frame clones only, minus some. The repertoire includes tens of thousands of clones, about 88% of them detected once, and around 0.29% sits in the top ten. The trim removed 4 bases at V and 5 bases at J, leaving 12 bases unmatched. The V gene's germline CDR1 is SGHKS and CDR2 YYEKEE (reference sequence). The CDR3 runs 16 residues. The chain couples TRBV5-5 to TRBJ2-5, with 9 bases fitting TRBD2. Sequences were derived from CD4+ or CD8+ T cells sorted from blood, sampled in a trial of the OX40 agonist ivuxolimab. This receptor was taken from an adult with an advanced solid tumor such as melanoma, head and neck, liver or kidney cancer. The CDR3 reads CASSPGALAGPETQYF. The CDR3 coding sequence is TGTGCCAGCAGCCCTGGAGCCCTAGCGGGACCTGAGACCCAGTACTTC.